A single sample gave rise to the 11 T cell receptor beta chains below, sequenced in a study of blood T cell repertoires in COVID-19. The table came from immunoSEQ multiplex PCR; TCRdb's copy has only in-frame clones and leaves some out. The sample has hundreds of thousands of clones, about four fifths seen once; the top ten hold 7.5% to 10%. Sequenced input: peripheral blood. The receptors stem from a woman aged 45-65 years who had recovered from COVID-19.

The J gene is TRBJ2-5, the V gene TRBV28; no clear D gene. Trimming removed 6 bases at V and 2 bases at J, with 4 bases between. Germline CDR1 and CDR2: MDHEN and SYDVKM. The length of the CDR3 is 11 residues. The CDR3 loop reads CASSRQETQYF. CDR3 bases: TGTGCCAGCAGCCGGCAAGAGACCCAGTACTTC.

This clone was counted between two and nine times. This sample also contains other DNA sequences that code for the same CDR3. The rearrangement joins TRBV27 to TRBJ1-6, with D uncertain. Germline CDR1 MNHEY, CDR2 SMNVEV (reference sequence). The CDR3 length is 13 residues. The V gene lost 8 bases and the J gene lost 0 bases, with 5 bases spanning the gap. The CDR3 DNA sequence: TGTGCCAGCTCCCTCTCCTATAATTCACCCCTCCACTTT. Its protein product is CASSLSYNSPLHF.

The chain has TRBV7-2 and TRBJ2-7; 7 bases fit TRBD1. Germline CDR1 reads SGHTA; CDR2 reads FQGNSA. The CDR3 has 14 residues. V lost 0 bases and J lost 4; bases outside the gene matches: 3. CDR3 in amino acids: CASSLAGTAYEQYF. The CDR3 nucleotides are TGTGCCAGCAGCTTAGCTGGGACAGCTTACGAGCAGTACTTC.

The chain employs TRBV2 and TRBJ2-1; perhaps TRBD2 as D (6 bases). CDR1 and CDR2 (germline): SNHLY, FYNNEI. Trimming removed 7 bases at V and 6 bases at J, with 13 bases between. This CDR3 has 13 amino acids. The CDR3 region is CASIPGVSNEQFF. For the CDR3, the DNA is TGTGCCAGCATCCCGGGGGTCTCCAATGAGCAGTTCTTC.

This chain connects TRBV27 to TRBJ2-7; 7 bases align to TRBD1. Germline V gives CDR1 MNHEY, CDR2 SMNVEV (reference sequence). This CDR3 has 16 residues. The J segment lost 2 bases and the V segment lost 5 bases, leaving 12 bases of the junction unmatched. This chain's CDR3 is CASSPDRSSRAYEQYF. CDR3 bases: TGTGCCAGCAGTCCGGACAGGTCCTCTCGGGCCTACGAGCAGTACTTC.

The genes are TRBV9 and TRBJ2-2, with D perhaps TRBD2 (5 bases). Trimming took 0 bases from V and 4 from J, leaving 13 bases between them. The CDR3 extends over 16 amino acids. Germline CDR1 reads SGDLS; CDR2 reads YYNGEE. In DNA form, the CDR3 reads TGTGCCAGCAGCGTAGTGGGGTGGGAGCCCACCGGGGAGCTGTTTTTT. This codes for CASSVVGWEPTGELFF. The full variable domain, with the rest looked up from reference TRBV9 and TRBJ2-2, is DSGVTQTPKHLITATGQRVTLRCSPRSGDLSVYWYQQSLDQGLQFLIQYYNGEERAKGNILERFSAQQFPDLHSELNLSSLELGDSALYFCASSVVGWEPTGELFFGEGSRLTVL.

This chain connects TRBV2 to TRBJ1-1; TRBD1 might be the D (5 bases). V dropped 7 bases and J dropped 2 bases, with 20 bases sitting between them. Per germline, CDR1 SNHLY and CDR2 FYNNEI. There are 16 residues in the CDR3. This CDR3 reads CASIPLPRQKNTEAFF. Written as DNA, the CDR3 is TGTGCCAGCATCCCGCTCCCTAGACAGAAAAACACTGAAGCTTTCTTT.

This clone has just one count. This chain links TRBV5-1 with TRBJ2-1, with 10 bases aligning to TRBD2. The CDR3 is made up of 15 amino acids. Germline CDR1 SGHRS, CDR2 YFSETQ. V was clipped by 5 bases and J by 5 bases; unmatched bases: 7. The CDR3: CASSRQLAGNNEQFF. CDR3 nucleotides: TGCGCCAGCAGTAGGCAACTAGCGGGGAACAATGAGCAGTTCTTC.

The V and J genes are TRBV6-5 and TRBJ1-4, with TRBD1 matching over 10 bases. The CDR3 is 14 amino acids. CDR1 and CDR2 from the germline V gene are MNHEY and SVGAGI. V lost 6 bases, J lost 4 bases, and 2 bases stayed unmatched. In DNA, the CDR3 is TGTGCCAGCAGAGGACAGGGGGGTAATGAAAAACTGTTTTTT. Encoded protein: CASRGQGGNEKLFF.

This clone was observed a single time. For the CDR3, the DNA is TGTGCCAGCAGCCGTAGCGGGAGTCGGGAGCAGTACTTC. Residues: CASSRSGSREQYF. The rearrangement joins TRBV7-2 to TRBJ2-7; 9 nucleotides match TRBD2. Germline V gene sequence: CDR1 SGHTA, CDR2 FQGNSA. Germline trimming cut 5 bases from V and 7 bases from J; bases unmatched to any gene: 6. The CDR3 is 13 amino acids.

V usage is TRBV5-5 and J usage is TRBJ2-3; the D gene is possibly TRBD2 (6 bases). CDR3 size: 16 residues. Per the germline V gene, CDR1 is SGHKS and CDR2 is YYEKEE (reference sequence). Trimming took 0 bases from V and 1 from J, leaving 12 bases between them. DNA of the CDR3: TGTGCCAGCAGCTTGGTCTCCAGACTAGGCACAGATACGCAGTATTTT. It is translated as CASSLVSRLGTDTQYF.